This record concerns one T cell receptor beta chain sequence. Its matching antigen is unknown. These data belong to a study of T-cell memory formation after mild COVID-19. After 5'RACE with constant-segment primers, TCR alpha and TCR beta cDNA libraries carrying sample barcodes and UMIs were obtained. TCRdb reprocessed the 5' RACE reads with MiXCR, giving one entry per CDR3 protein. The repertoire includes roughly 150,000 distinct CDR3 sequences, more than 13% of them detected once, and around 28% sits in the top ten. Notes on the study in general: Unconfirmed was the SARS-CoV-2 specificity of second-wave clones that peaked on day 37. Among clones contracting day 15 to 85, CD4/CD8 was balanced, whereas later expanders leaned CD4+.

The TCR comes from an adult woman who had mild COVID-19 (a few samples of this study predate the infection). Cell type and time point are not known. What was sequenced was PBMCs or a T cell subset sorted from them (not recorded which).

CDR3 sequence reads: CASSQEGGTVMNTEAFF. In nucleotides, the CDR3 is TGCGCCAGCAGCCAAGAGGGAGGGACAGTAATGAACACTGAAGCTTTCTTT. This chain joins TRBV4-1 and TRBJ1-1; 7 positions agree with TRBD1. Trimming took 0 bases from V and 0 from J; bases not matched to a gene: 7. The CDR3 is 17 residues long. Germline V gene sequence: CDR1 MGHRA, CDR2 YSYEKL.